These 11 T cell receptor beta chains share one sample of origin, sequenced in a study of blood T cell repertoires in COVID-19. Repertoires were generated with immunoSEQ multiplex PCR, while TCRdb's copy carries only in-frame clones and drops some. The top ten hold 6.5% to 10% of the sample, which has almost 55,000 clones, around 87% seen once. Sequenced: peripheral blood. These receptors were obtained from a man aged 45-60 years with active COVID-19.

The rearrangement links TRBV28 to TRBJ2-5; 8 bases are a match to TRBD1. V lost 6 bases and J lost 3; bases outside the gene matches: 9. CDR1 is MDHEN and CDR2 is SYDVKM in the germline V gene. The CDR3 runs 15 residues. CDR3 sequence: CASSIPGTGKETQYF. The CDR3 DNA reads as TGTGCCAGCAGCATACCCGGGACAGGAAAAGAGACCCAGTACTTC.

V is TRBV6-5 and J is TRBJ1-6, with D possibly TRBD1 on 5 matching bases. From germline, CDR1 is MNHEY and CDR2 SVGAGI. The V end lost 3 bases, the J end lost 10 bases, and 19 bases lay between the germline ends. CDR3 length: 16 amino acids. This chain's CDR3 is CASSYMREAGRSPLHF. CDR3 sequence (DNA): TGTGCCAGCAGTTATATGCGCGAGGCAGGGCGGTCACCCCTCCACTTT.

This chain uses TRBV7-2 with TRBJ2-5, with D perhaps TRBD1 (6 bases). Trimming stripped 4 bases from V and 2 bases from J, with 11 bases between. The CDR3 is made up of 14 amino acids. Looked up from germline, CDR1 is SGHTA and CDR2 is FQGNSA. CDR3 sequence (DNA): TGTGCCAGCAGCTCCTACAGGGATCAAGAGACCCAGTACTTC. Its protein product is CASSSYRDQETQYF.

V and J are TRBV28 and TRBJ2-3; 9 bases are shared with TRBD2. The CDR3 extends over 12 amino acids. The germline CDR1 and CDR2 sequences are MDHEN and SYDVKM. J was trimmed by 10 bases and V by 10 bases; bases with no gene match: 9. CDR3 nucleotides: TGTGCCACGCGGGGGGGAGGGGAAGCGCAGTATTTT. The encoded protein is CATRGGGEAQYF.

J is TRBJ2-7 and V is TRBV27; D not resolved. The V end lost 4 bases, the J end lost 12 bases, and 16 bases lay between the germline ends. Germline V gene lookup returns CDR1 MNHEY and CDR2 SMNVEV (reference sequence). The CDR3 is made up of 12 amino acids. CDR3 nucleotides: TGTGCCAGCAGTTCCTGGTCTGGGCTGGCGTACTTC. This encodes CASSSWSGLAYF.

V usage is TRBV11-1 and J usage is TRBJ1-2, with 9 bases that match TRBD1. The CDR3 covers 15 residues. The germline V gene has CDR1 SGHAT and CDR2 FQDESV (reference sequence). V lost 2 bases, J lost 4 bases, and 5 bases stayed unmatched. The CDR3 DNA sequence: TGTGCCAGCAGCTTACCAACAGGGGGCGGCTATGGCTACACCTTC. Translating gives CASSLPTGGGYGYTF.

This clone was seen only once. This chain links TRBV4-1 with TRBJ2-1, with D possibly matching TRBD2 (6 bases). Germline V gene lookup returns CDR1 MGHRA and CDR2 YSYEKL. This CDR3 region has 15 residues. V shed 7 bases and J shed 5 bases, with 18 bases lying between them. CDR3 loop: CASTPRGETDNEQFF. The CDR3 DNA sequence: TGCGCCAGCACCCCGCGGGGCGAGACTGACAATGAGCAGTTCTTC.

This sequence joins TRBV6-2 or TRBV6-3 and TRBJ1-5, with D possibly TRBD1 on 6 matching bases. CDR1 is MNHEY, CDR2 SVGEGT, per germline. V lost 3 bases, J lost 0 bases, and 9 bases lay in between. CDR3 length: 15 residues. The CDR3 region is CASSYRTDSNQPQHF. CDR3 nucleotides: TGTGCCAGCAGTTATCGGACAGATAGCAATCAGCCCCAGCATTTT.

The V call is TRBV7-2, the J call TRBJ2-5, with 10 bases identical to TRBD1. The trim removed 5 bases at V and 5 bases at J, leaving 5 bases unmatched. The V gene's germline CDR1 is SGHTA and CDR2 FQGNSA. This CDR3 has 14 amino acids. Here the CDR3 DNA reads TGTGCCAGCAGCACAGACAGGGGGCGCGAGACCCAGTACTTC. This encodes CASSTDRGRETQYF. Variable domain in full (rest from reference TRBV7-2 and TRBJ2-5): GAGVSQSPSNKVTEKGKDVELRCDPISGHTALYWYRQSLGQGLEFLIYFQGNSAPDKSGLPSDRFSAERTGGSVSTLTIQRTQQEDSAVYLCASSTDRGRETQYFGPGTRLLVL.

This sequence joins TRBV29-1 and TRBJ2-1; maybe TRBD1 (7 bases). This CDR3 is built from 15 residues. Trimming left V 2 bases short and J 1 base short, with 12 bases between. The germline CDR1 and CDR2 sequences are SQVTM and ANQGSEA. Written as DNA, the CDR3 is TGCAGCGTTGAAAGGCGGGACAGATCCTACAATGAGCAGTTCTTC. Protein product: CSVERRDRSYNEQFF.

The V gene is TRBV14, the J gene TRBJ1-3; TRBD1 might be the D (5 bases). The CDR3 runs 14 residues. Trimming took off 9 bases at V and 1 base at J, with 13 bases between the two ends. Germline CDR1 SGHDN, CDR2 FVKESK. Here the CDR3 DNA reads TGTGCCAGTACCCTTGGGGGGTCTGGAAACACCATATATTTT. This codes for CASTLGGSGNTIYF.